This TCR beta chain was captured by sequencing in a study of CD8+CD57+ T cells in acquired aplastic anemia. TCR beta VDJ and CDR3 profiling used genomic DNA as template. From the reads, TCRdb called clonotypes with MiXCR, one entry per CDR3 protein. The sample records some 130,000 distinct CDR3 sequences, around 50% being singletons. Broader study findings: Shared by patients and controls, almost 30 CD8+ CDR3s were abundant in patients.

In germline, CDR1 is MRHNA, CDR2 SNTAGT. This CDR3 spans 15 amino acids. In this sample, this clonotype turned up a few times. What it recognizes is unknown. This may be a read error: a much more frequent sequence differs by one nucleotide. The chain employs TRBV6-4 and TRBJ2-1, with D perhaps TRBD1 or TRBD2 (5 bases each). The sample taken for sequencing was sorted CD4+, CD8+, or CD8+CD57+ T cells (not recorded which) from PBMCs. The TCR comes from a human donor in good health, serving as a control. The chain's CDR3 is CAGSDSGTPLNEQFF. The CDR3 bases are TGTGCCGGCAGTGACTCGGGGACGCCCCTGAATGAGCAGTTCTTC.